Shown below are 5 T cell receptor beta chains from a single sample sequenced in a study of cytomegalovirus exposure and HLA in healthy donors. The study ran its PCR with 60 Vbeta and 13 Jbeta primers. The protocol was immunoSEQ multiplex PCR, while the TCRdb copy is restricted to in-frame clones and leaves out a portion. The table includes fewer than 250,000 clones, 80% to 85% detected once. Material for sequencing was PBMCs. The receptors were gathered from a boy between 2 and 10 years old in good health and CMV-seronegative.

The chain has TRBV28 and TRBJ1-1; D gene uncertain. V was pared by 2 bases and J by 4 bases, with 5 bases between. CDR3 size: 12 residues. CDR1 is MDHEN, CDR2 SYDVKM, per germline. The CDR3 is CASSLTVTEAFF. The CDR3 coding sequence is TGTGCCAGCAGTTTAACGGTCACTGAAGCTTTCTTT.

The CDR3 bases are TGTGCCAGCAGTACCTCGGACAGGCCAGATACGCAGTATTTT. This translates into CASSTSDRPDTQYF. This sequence joins TRBV9 and TRBJ2-3; 7 nucleotides match TRBD1. Losses at the gene ends were 5 bases for V and 4 bases for J; bases not matched to a gene: 7. This CDR3 comprises 14 residues. Germline CDR1 and CDR2: SGDLS and YYNGEE. Full variable domain (rest looked up from reference TRBV9 and TRBJ2-3): DSGVTQTPKHLITATGQRVTLRCSPRSGDLSVYWYQQSLDQGLQFLIQYYNGEERAKGNILERFSAQQFPDLHSELNLSSLELGDSALYFCASSTSDRPDTQYFGPGTRLTVL.

The table lists this clone with a count of one. The CDR3 coding sequence is TGTGCCAGCAGTGACCTGGTGCGGACTACCCGTCTCTCTGGGGCCAACGTCCTGACTTTC. It specifies CASSDLVRTTRLSGANVLTF. This chain joins TRBV2 and TRBJ2-6; D perhaps matches TRBD2 (6 bases). V was shortened by 3 bases and J by 0 bases, with 21 bases between the two germline ends. The CDR3 covers 20 residues. Germline V gives CDR1 SNHLY, CDR2 FYNNEI.

This chain uses TRBV2 with TRBJ2-1, with TRBD2 identical over 11 bases. Germline CDR1 is SNHLY and CDR2 is FYNNEI. The CDR3 runs 17 residues. The V and J ends lost 2 bases and 9 bases, in that order; junction bases with no gene match: 12. CDR3 coding DNA: TGTGCCAGCAGTGAACGGATTTGGACTAGCGGGTCCGGTGAGCAGTTCTTC. Translation gives CASSERIWTSGSGEQFF.

The chain uses TRBV19 and TRBJ2-7; weak D call: TRBD1 (5 bases). The germline CDR1 and CDR2 sequences are LNHDA and SQIVND (reference sequence). The CDR3 has 15 residues. V lost 7 bases and J 5 bases, leaving 21 bases between the germline ends. This CDR3 is CASTLNTRTSNEQYF. Written as DNA, the CDR3 is TGTGCCAGTACCCTCAACACCCGGACATCTAACGAGCAGTACTTC.